The next 17 T cell receptor beta chains were all read from a single sample in a study of T cell repertoires in cytomegalovirus infection. TCRdb reanalysed the reads using MiXCR and keeps one entry per CDR3 protein. This repertoire shows roughly 630,000 distinct CDR3 sequences, 20% to 25% found once; its top ten account for 8%. The source material was CD8+ T cells from PBMCs. The source of these receptors is a human donor in good health (CMV status not recorded). Some clones in this sample may be carry-over from other donors' samples.

This rearrangement joins TRBV5-1 to TRBJ2-5; no firm D call. The CDR3 consists of 18 residues. From germline, CDR1 is SGHRS and CDR2 YFSETQ. With 3 bases removed from V and 2 bases from J, the gap between germline ends came to 23 bases. DNA for the CDR3: TGCGCCAGCAGCTCGCCTTTGGATGCGGTCCCCTGGCAAGAGACCCAGTACTTC. It codes for CASSSPLDAVPWQETQYF.

This clonotype was picked up many times. The V call is TRBV7-2, the J call TRBJ2-3; D gene uncertain. Per the germline V gene, CDR1 is SGHTA and CDR2 is FQGNSA. V gave up 5 bases and J gave up 2 bases, with 14 bases separating them. This CDR3 has 15 amino acids. For the CDR3, the DNA is TGTGCCAGCAGCCTAGGTGTGGGCTCCACAGATACGCAGTATTTT. It specifies CASSLGVGSTDTQYF.

This clonotype was observed a few times. The chain recombines TRBV2 with TRBJ2-7; 9 nucleotides match TRBD1. V lost 7 bases to trimming and J lost 3 bases; unmatched junction nucleotides: 4. This CDR3 spans 13 amino acids. In germline, CDR1 is SNHLY, CDR2 FYNNEI. CDR3 residues: CASMGTGSYEQYF. DNA of the CDR3: TGTGCCAGCATGGGGACAGGGAGCTACGAGCAGTACTTC. The full variable domain, rest sourced from reference TRBV2 and TRBJ2-7, is EPEVTQTPSHQVTQMGQEVILRCVPISNHLYFYWYRQILGQKVEFLVSFYNNEISEKSEIFDDQFSVERPDGSNFTLKIRSTKLEDSAMYFCASMGTGSYEQYFGPGTRLTVT.

For the CDR3, the DNA is TGTGCCAGCAGCCCTGGACTAGCGGGGGCCATTAGCTCCTACAATGAGCAGTTCTTC. It is translated as CASSPGLAGAISSYNEQFF. This rearrangement joins TRBV12-3 or TRBV12-4 to TRBJ2-1, with 13 bases fitting TRBD2. The V and J ends lost 6 bases and 0 bases, in that order; junction bases with no gene match: 11. CDR3 length: 19 residues.

This clonotype was observed at least ten times. The J gene is TRBJ2-3, the V gene TRBV20-1; D gene uncertain. The CDR3 is 13 residues long. Trimming cost V 5 bases and J 1 base, with 10 bases left between them. In germline, CDR1 is DFQATT, CDR2 SNEGSKA (reference sequence). DNA for the CDR3: TGCAGTGCTCCACCTCGACGCACAGATACGCAGTATTTT. It codes for CSAPPRRTDTQYF.

This clonotype was picked up one time. This sequence joins TRBV29-1 and TRBJ2-7; tentative D call: TRBD2 (6 bases). The CDR3 loop spans 16 amino acids. V was clipped by 2 bases and J by 4 bases, with 21 bases between them. Germline assignment: CDR1 SQVTM and CDR2 ANQGSEA. The CDR3: CSVEISWEDQQYEQYV. The CDR3 DNA reads as TGCAGCGTTGAAATAAGTTGGGAGGACCAGCAATACGAGCAGTACGTC.

This clonotype occurred a few times. The rearrangement links TRBV12-3 or TRBV12-4 to TRBJ2-7; D not certain. This CDR3 has 13 residues. V was shortened by 3 bases and J by 5 bases, with 11 bases between the two germline ends. CDR3 sequence reads: CASSLSILNEQYF. The DNA for the CDR3 is TGTGCCAGCAGTTTGTCGATTTTGAACGAGCAGTACTTC.

This chain connects TRBV10-3 to TRBJ2-3, with 7 bases fitting TRBD1. The V and J ends lost 3 bases and 2 bases, in that order; junction bases with no gene match: 8. The germline gives CDR1 ENHRY, CDR2 SYGVKD. This CDR3 has 16 residues. The CDR3 loop is CAISDSDRTYTDTQYF. CDR3 DNA: TGTGCCATCAGTGATTCGGACAGGACTTACACAGATACGCAGTATTTT.

The CDR3 region is CASSQRDRGTGELFF. In nucleotides, the CDR3 is TGCGCCAGCAGCCAGCGGGACAGGGGTACCGGGGAGCTGTTTTTT. V and J are TRBV4-3 and TRBJ2-2, with 10 bases identical to TRBD1. Trimming at V came to 3 bases and at J to 5 bases, leaving 3 bases not matched to a gene. CDR1 and CDR2 (germline): LGHNA, YSLEER. The CDR3 extends over 15 amino acids.

The rearrangement uses TRBV20-1 and TRBJ2-5; 10 nucleotides line up with TRBD1. Germline-derived CDR1 and CDR2 are DFQATT and SNEGSKA (reference sequence). V was clipped by 5 bases and J by 3 bases; unmatched bases: 3. This CDR3 comprises 13 residues. This CDR3 reads CSAWDRGKETQYF. The CDR3 DNA is TGCAGTGCTTGGGACAGGGGCAAAGAGACCCAGTACTTC.

This clonotype has just a few counts. The chain uses TRBV7-6 and TRBJ2-7; D might be TRBD1 (6 bases). V was trimmed by 1 base and J by 6 bases, leaving 10 bases between them. The CDR3 totals 13 residues. Per the germline V gene, CDR1 is SGHVS and CDR2 is FNYEAQ. The CDR3 sequence: CASSLGDISEQYV. The CDR3 DNA sequence: TGTGCCAGCAGCTTAGGGGACATTAGCGAGCAGTACGTC.

This clonotype was seen a handful of times. The rearrangement joins TRBV29-1 to TRBJ1-2, with 7 bases lining up with TRBD1. V gave up 4 bases and J gave up 3 bases; unmatched junction bases: 5. Germline loops: CDR1 SQVTM, CDR2 ANQGSEA. The CDR3 is made up of 13 amino acids. CDR3 sequence: CSVVTGADYGYTF. CDR3 DNA: TGCAGCGTTGTAACAGGGGCGGACTATGGCTACACCTTC.

The chain recombines TRBV14 with TRBJ2-5; D gene ambiguous. The CDR3 consists of 15 residues. V lost 1 base and J lost 1, with 10 bases in between. Germline V gene lookup returns CDR1 SGHDN and CDR2 FVKESK. The DNA of the CDR3 is TGTGCCAGCAGCCAAGGTTGGGGTACCCAAGAGACCCAGTACTTC. Translation gives CASSQGWGTQETQYF. Full variable domain (outside the CDR3, taken from reference TRBV14 and TRBJ2-5): EAGVTQFPSHSVIEKGQTVTLRCDPISGHDNLYWYRRVMGKEIKFLLHFVKESKQDESGMPNNRFLAERTGGTYSTLKVQPAELEDSGVYFCASSQGWGTQETQYFGPGTRLLVL.

A word on this clonotype: A much larger clonotype is one base distant, so this may be a read error. This chain connects TRBV7-8 to TRBJ2-5, with 7 bases aligning to TRBD1. The germline V gene encodes CDR1 SGHVS and CDR2 FQNEAQ. There are 15 residues in the CDR3. The CDR3 DNA reads TGTGTCAGCAGCCCTAGTAGGGGGCTTCAAGAGACCCAGTACTTC. Translation gives CVSSPSRGLQETQYF. Combining the CDR3 with reference TRBV7-8 and TRBJ2-5 gives the whole variable domain GAGVSQSPRYKVAKRGQDVALRCDPISGHVSLFWYQQALGQGPEFLTYFQNEAQLDKSGLPSDRFFAERPEGSVSTLKIQRTQQEDSAVYLCVSSPSRGLQETQYFGPGTRLLVL.

This clonotype was recorded a few times. The chain recombines TRBV29-1 with TRBJ2-1; 10 nucleotides agree with TRBD2. CDR3 size: 16 residues. V trimming: 4 bases; J trimming: 0 bases; junction bases outside the gene matches: 6. From germline, CDR1 is SQVTM and CDR2 ANQGSEA. The CDR3 nucleotides read TGCAGCGTTGTAGATAGCGGGGGGTACTCCTACAATGAGCAGTTCTTC. It encodes CSVVDSGGYSYNEQFF.

The V gene is TRBV7-9, the J gene TRBJ2-1, with D perhaps assigned TRBD1 or TRBD2 (5 bases each). This CDR3 comprises 15 residues. The V gene's germline CDR1 is SEHNR and CDR2 FQNEAQ (reference sequence). V lost 5 bases, J lost 2 bases, and 13 bases lay in between. This CDR3 is CASSTTGTAYNEQFF. The CDR3 coding sequence is TGTGCCAGCAGCACTACCGGGACGGCCTACAATGAGCAGTTCTTC.

V is TRBV28 and J is TRBJ2-7, with 7 bases fitting TRBD1. Trimming cost V 3 bases and J 6 bases; bases outside gene matches: 5. The germline V gene has CDR1 MDHEN and CDR2 SYDVKM. The length of the CDR3 is 13 residues. The CDR3 DNA reads as TGTGCCAGCAGTTTGACAGGGTCGGGCGAGCAGTACGTC. This gives the protein CASSLTGSGEQYV.